The text below deals with one TCR beta chain. The antigen remains undetermined. This entry is derived from a study of T cell responses to AZD1222 COVID-19 vaccine. Background on the study: Second-dose groups at about 4 or about 12 weeks were pooled. General study findings and limits: Nearly half of unique spike-specific TCRs reportedly avoided B.1.351 and B.1.1.7 mutated regions.

Germline V CDR1 and CDR2: SGHAT, FQNNGV. The CDR3 extends over 16 amino acids. Trimming at V came to 1 base and at J to 4 bases, leaving 8 bases not matched to a gene. Assay: immunoSEQ multiplex PCR; the TCRdb copy retains only in-frame clones and omits some. This sample has about 140,000 clones, with over 75% found just once. The origin of this receptor is an adult in good health. The material was peripheral blood, obtained on day 0 of AZD1222 vaccination. The V and J genes are TRBV11-2 and TRBJ2-3; TRBD2 agrees at 7 bases. DNA of the CDR3: TGTGCCAGCAGCTTAGTTAGCGGGCTGAGCCCAGATACGCAGTATTTT. Its translation: CASSLVSGLSPDTQYF.